This T cell receptor (beta chain) was recorded in a study of T cell changes during pregnancy in multiple sclerosis. The V segment lost 5 bases and the J segment 2 bases; nucleotides outside the gene matches: 8. Germline CDR1 SGHVS, CDR2 FNYEAQ. The CDR3 has 16 amino acids. Generated by immunoSEQ multiplex PCR, the TCRdb table keeps only in-frame clones and is missing some. The sample lists tens of thousands of clones, about 94% seen once, with 0.5% to 0.65% in the top ten. This sample comprised peripheral blood, obtained in the third trimester of pregnancy. The chain has TRBV7-6 and TRBJ2-3; 9 bases agree with TRBD2. The receptor's source is a female donor with multiple sclerosis, enrolled in a pregnancy study. CDR3 amino acids: CASSPLAGRVTDTQYF. The CDR3 DNA follows: TGTGCCAGCAGCCCGCTAGCGGGGAGGGTCACAGATACGCAGTATTTT.